One sample yielded the 26 T cell receptor beta chains listed below, sequenced in a study of CD8+CD57+ T cells in acquired aplastic anemia. Points from the study as a whole: CD8+CD57+ cells from patients were less diverse than total CD4+ and CD8+ pools.

Antigen specificity for these receptors is unknown. CD8+CD57+ cell expansion, shown by flow cytometry, had occurred in the patients selected for sequencing. Genomic DNA, serving as template, underwent TCR beta VDJ and CDR3 profiling. TCRdb ran MiXCR on the reads and lists one entry per CDR3 protein. The sample includes around 17,000 distinct CDR3 sequences, roughly 37% seen only once; the top ten take 80% to 90%. The sequenced sample was CD8+CD57+ T cells sorted from PBMCs. Subset of the sample: bead-enriched CD8+CD57+ effector memory T cells from SAA patients. These receptors all stem from a human donor with aplastic anemia.

The rearrangement links TRBV20-1 to TRBJ2-7; 8 nucleotides match TRBD1. This CDR3 has 15 amino acids. Trimming took 5 bases from V and 0 from J; bases not matched to a gene: 9. CDR1 and CDR2 (germline): DFQATT, SNEGSKA (reference sequence). The CDR3 loop reads CSALKRDRSSYEQYF. The CDR3 nucleotides are TGCAGTGCTCTTAAGAGGGACAGGAGCTCCTACGAGCAGTACTTC.

This clonotype was seen a handful of times. The chain links TRBV19 to TRBJ1-5; 8 nucleotides agree with TRBD1. Trimming at V came to 7 bases and at J to 4 bases, leaving 9 bases not matched to a gene. The V gene's germline CDR1 is LNHDA and CDR2 SQIVND (reference sequence). The CDR3 length is 15 residues. This CDR3 reads CASTTSGTGNQPQHF. In nucleotides, the CDR3 is TGTGCCAGTACCACCTCTGGGACAGGTAATCAGCCCCAGCATTTT.

To note about this clonotype: One junction end does not reproduce the germline sequence, and a read error may be involved. The rearrangement links TRBV10-3 to TRBJ2-7; the D gene is possibly TRBD1 (6 bases). Germline V gene lookup returns CDR1 ENHRY and CDR2 SYGVKD. The CDR3 totals 15 residues. DNA for the CDR3: TGTGCCACCAGTGAGAGGCAGGGGAGATCCTACAAGCAGTACTTC. This codes for CATSERQGRSYKQYF.

There are many counts of this clonotype. This chain uses TRBV6-4 with TRBJ2-3, with D tentatively TRBD1 (6 bases). The germline V and J ends were trimmed by 0 bases and 4 bases, with 8 bases remaining between them. The CDR3 is made up of 14 amino acids. From germline, CDR1 is MRHNA and CDR2 SNTAGT. The CDR3 bases are TGTGCCAGCAGTGACTCGGGGGCCGCAGATACGCAGTATTTT. As protein: CASSDSGAADTQYF.

This clonotype has a handful of counts. This rearrangement joins TRBV2 to TRBJ1-6; D is unresolved. Germline lookup yields CDR1 SNHLY and CDR2 FYNNEI. V dropped 6 bases and J dropped 6 bases, with 9 bases sitting between them. The CDR3 totals 13 residues. The CDR3 DNA reads as TGTGCCAGCAGGGAGACTTCTAATTCACCCCTCCACTTT. Protein product: CASRETSNSPLHF.

In its sample, this clonotype was seen many times. The chain recombines TRBV5-1 with TRBJ1-1, with unresolved D. V lost 1 base and J 1 base, leaving 8 bases between the germline ends. This CDR3 is built from 14 residues. CDR1 and CDR2 (germline): SGHRS, YFSETQ. CDR3 sequence reads: CASSLTDPNTEAFF. In DNA form, the CDR3 reads TGCGCCAGCAGCTTGACCGATCCGAACACTGAAGCTTTCTTT.

The chain joins TRBV10-1 to TRBJ2-1, with 10 nucleotides matching TRBD1. Germline loops: CDR1 WNHNN, CDR2 SYGVQD (reference sequence). The V segment lost 9 bases and the J segment 7 bases; nucleotides outside the gene matches: 6. This CDR3 is built from 13 residues. The CDR3 sequence: CARSGQGLNEQFF. CDR3 nucleotide sequence: TGCGCCAGGTCGGGACAGGGGTTGAATGAGCAGTTCTTC.

The gene calls are TRBV7-9 and TRBJ2-7; D may be TRBD2 (5 bases). The CDR3 consists of 14 residues. V lost 1 base and J 0 bases, leaving 7 bases between the germline ends. Germline V gives CDR1 SEHNR, CDR2 FQNEAQ (reference sequence). The CDR3 is CASSLEGSSYEQYV. CDR3 nucleotide sequence: TGTGCCAGCAGCTTAGAAGGGAGCTCCTACGAGCAGTACGTC.

The chain has TRBV11-2 and TRBJ2-3; unclear D gene. Germline lookup yields CDR1 SGHAT and CDR2 FQNNGV. The CDR3 is 15 amino acids. Trimming cost V 4 bases and J 0 bases, with 11 bases left between them. The CDR3 loop reads CASSSPTGSTDTQYF. The CDR3 region has the DNA TGTGCCAGCAGCTCACCGACCGGTAGCACAGATACGCAGTATTTT.

At least ten counts were recorded for this clonotype. The chain joins TRBV7-9 to TRBJ2-7; D call uncertain. V gave up 5 bases and J gave up 1 base, with 12 bases separating them. Looked up from germline, CDR1 is SEHNR and CDR2 is FQNEAQ (reference sequence). This CDR3 region has 14 residues. The chain's CDR3 is CASSNSGPSYEQYF. DNA of the CDR3: TGTGCCAGCAGCAATTCCGGCCCGTCCTACGAGCAGTACTTC. Using reference TRBV7-9 and TRBJ2-7 for the parts outside the CDR3, the full variable domain is DTGVSQNPRHKITKRGQNVTFRCDPISEHNRLYWYRQTLGQGPEFLTYFQNEAQLEKSRLLSDRFSAERPKGSFSTLEIQRTEQGDSAMYLCASSNSGPSYEQYFGPGTRLTVT.

The rearrangement uses TRBV20-1 and TRBJ2-3; the match to TRBD1 covers 10 bases. Per germline, CDR1 DFQATT and CDR2 SNEGSKA (reference sequence). V dropped 1 base and J dropped 1; count of bases not matched to a gene: 11. This CDR3 comprises 18 residues. CDR3 sequence (DNA): TGCAGTGCTAGAGTGGGGGGGACAGGGGTTTTTGGCACAGATACGCAGTATTTT. The encoded protein is CSARVGGTGVFGTDTQYF.

Many counts were recorded for this clonotype. The V gene is TRBV7-9, the J gene TRBJ2-1; weak D call: TRBD2 (6 bases). Germline CDR1 and CDR2: SEHNR and FQNEAQ (reference sequence). CDR3 length equals 15 residues. V lost 5 bases and J 8 bases, leaving 19 bases between the germline ends. The CDR3, as DNA: TGTGCCAGCAGCCTGAGGCTAAGACTAGTCTATGAGCAGTTCTTC. Translating gives CASSLRLRLVYEQFF.

This clonotype was counted at least ten times. The chain is built from TRBV6-1 and TRBJ1-4, with 7 positions matching TRBD1. Trimming at V came to 7 bases and at J to 6 bases, leaving 14 bases not matched to a gene. This CDR3 is 16 amino acids long. Germline lookup yields CDR1 MNHNS and CDR2 SASEGT. For the CDR3, the DNA is TGTGCCAGCACAAGGGGGCAAGGTGGGTCGGATGAAAAACTGTTTTTT. Translating it yields CASTRGQGGSDEKLFF.

The V call is TRBV10-1, the J call TRBJ2-3; D may correspond to TRBD1 or TRBD2 (5 bases each). Germline V gene lookup returns CDR1 WNHNN and CDR2 SYGVQD (reference sequence). V dropped 2 bases and J dropped 2 bases, with 17 bases sitting between them. This CDR3 region has 17 residues. CDR3 nucleotides: TGCGCCAGCAGTGAGGCTGGTTTAGGGACCCTCACAGATACGCAGTATTTT. This gives the protein CASSEAGLGTLTDTQYF.

V usage is TRBV12-3 or TRBV12-4 and J usage is TRBJ2-3; D is unresolved. Trimming left V 2 bases short and J 0 bases short, with 6 bases between. The CDR3 has 14 amino acids. CDR3 sequence: CASSLQLSTDTQYF. CDR3 bases: TGTGCCAGCAGTTTACAGCTTAGCACAGATACGCAGTATTTT.

The V and J genes are TRBV12-3 or TRBV12-4 and TRBJ2-5, with TRBD1 matching over 8 bases. The length of the CDR3 is 15 residues. The ends lost 3 bases at V and 6 bases at J; junction bases unmatched: 9. The CDR3 is CASSFRQGARKTQYF. The DNA for the CDR3 is TGTGCCAGCAGTTTTCGCCAGGGGGCGCGGAAGACCCAGTACTTC.

The sample holds many counts of this clonotype. The chain links TRBV7-8 to TRBJ2-3; D is unclear. Deletions cut 3 bases from V and 6 bases from J, with 13 bases between. This CDR3 comprises 14 residues. Germline CDR1 is SGHVS and CDR2 is FQNEAQ. The CDR3 loop reads CASSFSPAPDTQYF. As DNA, the CDR3 is TGTGCCAGCAGCTTCTCGCCTGCCCCGGATACGCAGTATTTT.

Comment on this clonotype: Mismatch with germline at one junction end may stem from a read error. The V gene is TRBV20-1, the J gene TRBJ1-5; TRBD1 aligns across 7 bases. CDR1 is DFQATT, CDR2 SNEGSKA, per germline (reference sequence). This CDR3 is 13 amino acids long. CDR3 coding DNA: TGCAGTGCTAGAGTAGGGTGGGGACAGCCCCGGCATTTT. Its translation is CSARVGWGQPRHF.

The chain has TRBV10-3 and TRBJ2-3; D not certain. The tail of the sequence fits TRBJ1-5 better, so the J call may be wrong. The CDR3 runs 14 residues. CDR1 ENHRY and CDR2 SYGVKD come from the germline V gene. The CDR3: CATSSGRSTDTQHF. The CDR3 DNA follows: TGTGCCACGTCTAGCGGGAGAAGCACAGATACGCAGCATTTT.

V gene TRBV24-1 combines with J gene TRBJ2-3; the D gene is possibly TRBD2 (7 bases). V was pared by 4 bases and J by 4 bases, with 11 bases between. Germline values: CDR1 KGHDR, CDR2 SFDVKD. The CDR3 is made up of 14 amino acids. CDR3 sequence (DNA): TGTGCCACCAGTGAGTCGGGGGGCGCAGATACGCAGTATTTT. Its protein is CATSESGGADTQYF.

The J gene is TRBJ2-6, the V gene TRBV15; D gene uncertain. Germline V lookup: CDR1 LNHNV, CDR2 YYDKDF (reference sequence). Trimming left V 0 bases short and J 0 bases short, with 6 bases between. CDR3 length: 16 amino acids. Written as DNA, the CDR3 is TGTGCCACCAGCAGAGATCAGAACTCTGGGGCCAACGTCCTGACTTTC. Translation gives CATSRDQNSGANVLTF.

This chain joins TRBV5-1 and TRBJ2-2, with 7 bases fitting TRBD2. V was clipped by 2 bases and J by 0 bases; unmatched bases: 1. The CDR3 runs to 15 residues. CDR1 and CDR2 (germline): SGHRS, YFSETQ. In nucleotides, the CDR3 is TGCGCCAGCAGCTTAGCGGGACCGAACACCGGGGAGCTGTTTTTT. It is translated as CASSLAGPNTGELFF.

This sequence joins TRBV12-3 or TRBV12-4 and TRBJ2-3, with TRBD2 matching over 10 bases. Trimming at V came to 3 bases and at J to 3 bases, leaving 0 bases not matched to a gene. The CDR3 consists of 14 residues. The CDR3: CASSLTSGTDTQYF. The CDR3 coding sequence is TGTGCCAGCAGTTTGACTAGCGGGACAGATACGCAGTATTTT.

V and J are TRBV27 and TRBJ2-6; D unclear. The germline gives CDR1 MNHEY, CDR2 SMNVEV (reference sequence). V shed 5 bases and J shed 0 bases, with 5 bases lying between them. This CDR3 has 14 residues. CDR3 region: CASSIRSGANVLTF. The CDR3 DNA reads as TGTGCCAGCAGTATCCGCTCTGGGGCCAACGTCCTGACTTTC.

V and J are TRBV9 and TRBJ2-3; D might be TRBD2 (6 bases). Looked up from germline, CDR1 is SGDLS and CDR2 is YYNGEE. CDR3 length: 14 amino acids. V lost 0 bases and J lost 9, with 14 bases in between. The CDR3 DNA is TGTGCCAGCAGCGTAGTCGGTAGCGGAGACACGCAGTATTTT. This gives the protein CASSVVGSGDTQYF. Looking up the rest from reference TRBV9 and TRBJ2-3 gives the full variable domain: DSGVTQTPKHLITATGQRVTLRCSPRSGDLSVYWYQQSLDQGLQFLIQYYNGEERAKGNILERFSAQQFPDLHSELNLSSLELGDSALYFCASSVVGSGDTQYFGPGTRLTVL.

The genes are TRBV15 and TRBJ1-6; D gene unclear. The germline gives CDR1 LNHNV, CDR2 YYDKDF (reference sequence). Trimming cost V 3 bases and J 0 bases, with 15 bases left between them. This CDR3 has 18 amino acids. The CDR3, as DNA: TGTGCCACCAGCAGCTTGGGAGTGACTTTCTCCTATAATTCACCCCTCCACTTT. This translates into CATSSLGVTFSYNSPLHF.